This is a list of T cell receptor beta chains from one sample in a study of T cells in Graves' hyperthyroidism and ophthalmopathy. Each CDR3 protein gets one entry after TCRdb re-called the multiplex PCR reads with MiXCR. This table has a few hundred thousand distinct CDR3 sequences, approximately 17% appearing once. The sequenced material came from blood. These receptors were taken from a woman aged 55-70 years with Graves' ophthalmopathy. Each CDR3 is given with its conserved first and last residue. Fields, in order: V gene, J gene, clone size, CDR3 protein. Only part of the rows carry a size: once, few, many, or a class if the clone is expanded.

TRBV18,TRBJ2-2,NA,CASSLNTGRTGELFF
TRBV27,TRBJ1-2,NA,CASSAYRDSQGYTF
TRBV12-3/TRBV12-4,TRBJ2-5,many,CASRLGREVQETQYF
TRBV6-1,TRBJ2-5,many,CAGRTGQQETQYF
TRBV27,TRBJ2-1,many,CASSLLAGRSYNEQFF
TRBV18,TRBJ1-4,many,CASSPPQANEKLFF
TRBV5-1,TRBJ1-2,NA,CASSLVGGADGYTF
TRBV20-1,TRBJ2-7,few,CSAPYTSGNYEQYF
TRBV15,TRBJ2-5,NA,CATSSSPGGAGETQYF
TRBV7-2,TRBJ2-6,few,CASRSGLSGANVLTF
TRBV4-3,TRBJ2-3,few,CASSQGTGIGRDTQYF
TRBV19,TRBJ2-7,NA,CASSIDLTYSYEQYF
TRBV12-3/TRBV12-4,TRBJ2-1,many,CASSFSYDEQFF
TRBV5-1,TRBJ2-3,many,CASSTGPNTDTQYF
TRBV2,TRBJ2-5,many,CASSRVQETQYF
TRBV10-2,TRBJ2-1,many,CASSPGWGRGNRNEQFF
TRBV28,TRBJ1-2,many,CASSFPGEGYGYTF
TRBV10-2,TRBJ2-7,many,CASTGDSYEQYF
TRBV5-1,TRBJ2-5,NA,CASSQGNSKETQYF
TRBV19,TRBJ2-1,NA,CASSIPGQGVNEQFF
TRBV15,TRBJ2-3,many,CATSSSPVGGDTQYF
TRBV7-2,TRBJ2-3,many,CASSLAAGERSSTQYF
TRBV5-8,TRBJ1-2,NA,CASSLAGGINYGYTF
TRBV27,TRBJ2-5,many,CASSRLAGQETQYF
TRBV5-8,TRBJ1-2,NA,CASFGRAANYGYTF
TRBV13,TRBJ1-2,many,CASSLRAGRANYGYTF
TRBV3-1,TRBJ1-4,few,CASSREGEKLFF
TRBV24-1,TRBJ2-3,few,CATSVGDTDTQYF
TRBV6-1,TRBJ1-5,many,CASTTVDQPQHF
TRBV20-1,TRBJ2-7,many,CSALRGASHSYEQYF
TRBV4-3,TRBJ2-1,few,CASSQDRLTGTPSNGQFF
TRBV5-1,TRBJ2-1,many,CASSLNRAYNEQFF
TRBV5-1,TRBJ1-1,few,CASSWGGSGFTEAFF
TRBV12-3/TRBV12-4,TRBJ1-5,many,CASSRQQGSGQPQHF
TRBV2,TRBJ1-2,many,CASSEDKGAHGYTF
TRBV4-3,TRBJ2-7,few,CASSQDGTGNYEQYF
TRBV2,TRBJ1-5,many,CASRGGGNQPQHF
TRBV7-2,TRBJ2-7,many,CASSPTKLTGSYEQYF
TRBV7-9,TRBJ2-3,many,CASSSTGVVADTQYF